This T cell receptor beta chain was sequenced for a study of beta chain features in type 1 diabetes. This clone was observed a few times. Of the isolated RNA, all was reverse transcribed, and so the sequenced material was expressed TCRB transcripts. Measured with immunoSEQ multiplex PCR; TCRdb has only the in-frame clones, and not every one. The repertoire holds 150,000 or so clones, with 7.5% to 10% as singletons. This receptor was identified in a woman between 18 and 30 years old in good health. Sequencing was performed on central memory CD4+ T cells from blood.

CDR3 residues: CASSYQSGGTTDTQYF. The DNA for the CDR3 is TGTGCCAGCAGCTATCAGAGCGGGGGGACCACAGATACGCAGTATTTT. The rearrangement links TRBV7-2 to TRBJ2-3; TRBD2 matches at 9 bases. Trimming took 4 bases from V and 2 from J; bases not matched to a gene: 7. CDR1 and CDR2 from the germline V gene are SGHTA and FQGNSA. The CDR3 has 16 amino acids.